This T cell receptor beta chain was sequenced in a study of naive and memory T cell subsets. The library had UMIs added by 3' ligation of an oligonucleotide to TCR cDNA. Amplification of ligated cDNA took four PCR rounds with SP2 and nested alpha and beta constant primers. TCRdb reanalysed the 5' RACE reads using MiXCR and keeps one entry per CDR3 protein. The sample records 30,000 or so distinct CDR3 sequences, 16% being singletons. This clonotype was recorded a few times. Trimming stripped 0 bases from V and 7 bases from J, with 4 bases between. This CDR3 has 11 residues. Germline CDR1 SGHDT, CDR2 YYEEEE.

The TCR was taken from a female donor in good health. The chain couples TRBV5-6 to TRBJ1-1; D ambiguous. The CDR3 nucleotides read TGTGCCAGCAGCTTGGGAGATGAAGCTTTCTTT. Encoded protein: CASSLGDEAFF.